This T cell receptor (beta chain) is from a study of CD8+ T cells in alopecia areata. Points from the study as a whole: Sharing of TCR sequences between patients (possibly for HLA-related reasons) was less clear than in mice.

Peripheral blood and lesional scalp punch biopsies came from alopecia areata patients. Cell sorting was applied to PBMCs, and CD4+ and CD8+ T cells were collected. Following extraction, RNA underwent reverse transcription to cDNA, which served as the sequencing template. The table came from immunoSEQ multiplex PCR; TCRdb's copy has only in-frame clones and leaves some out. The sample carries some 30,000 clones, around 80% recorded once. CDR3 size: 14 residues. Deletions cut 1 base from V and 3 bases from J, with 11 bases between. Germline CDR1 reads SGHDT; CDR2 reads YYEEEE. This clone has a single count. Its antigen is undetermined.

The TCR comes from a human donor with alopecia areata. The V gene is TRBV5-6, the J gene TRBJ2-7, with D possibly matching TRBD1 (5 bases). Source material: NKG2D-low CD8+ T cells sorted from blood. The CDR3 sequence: CASSLSGPYYEQYF. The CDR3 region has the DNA TGTGCCAGCAGCTTGTCAGGGCCTTACTACGAGCAGTACTTC. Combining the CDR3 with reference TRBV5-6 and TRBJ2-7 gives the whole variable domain DAGVTQSPTHLIKTRGQQVTLRCSPKSGHDTVSWYQQALGQGPQFIFQYYEEEERQRGNFPDRFSGHQFPNYSSELNVNALLLGDSALYLCASSLSGPYYEQYFGPGTRLTVT.